Described below is a single T cell receptor (beta chain) sequence and its context. This CDR3 is 17 amino acids long. Trimming removed 3 bases from V and 1 base from J; junction bases left unmatched: 5. The germline V gene has CDR1 SEHNR and CDR2 FQNEAQ (reference sequence). This specimen belongs to a study of cytomegalovirus exposure and HLA in healthy donors. Primers included in the PCR were 60 Vbeta and 13 Jbeta primers. Method: immunoSEQ multiplex PCR; TCRdb's copy keeps in-frame clones and lacks some. The data hold about 160,000 clones, with around 83% observed a single time. The clonotype comes from a man in his fifties or sixties in good health and CMV-seropositive. The chain uses TRBV7-9 and TRBJ1-4; 10 bases map to TRBD1. The source material was PBMCs. CDR3 nucleotide sequence: TGTGCCAGCAGCTTCCGACAGGGGGCAGGAACTAATGAAAAACTGTTTTTT. Protein: CASSFRQGAGTNEKLFF.